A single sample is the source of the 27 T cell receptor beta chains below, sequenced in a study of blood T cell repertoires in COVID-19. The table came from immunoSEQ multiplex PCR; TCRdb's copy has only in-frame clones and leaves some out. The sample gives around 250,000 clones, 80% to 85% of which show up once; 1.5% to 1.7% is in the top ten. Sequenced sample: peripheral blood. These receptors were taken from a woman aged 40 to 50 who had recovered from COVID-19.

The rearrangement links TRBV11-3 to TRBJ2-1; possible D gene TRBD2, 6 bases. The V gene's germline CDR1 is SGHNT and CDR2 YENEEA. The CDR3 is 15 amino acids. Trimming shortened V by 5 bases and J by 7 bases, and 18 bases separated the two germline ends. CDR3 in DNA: TGTGCCAGCAGCCCTAAAGGAGATGGGAGGAATGAGCAGTTCTTC. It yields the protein CASSPKGDGRNEQFF.

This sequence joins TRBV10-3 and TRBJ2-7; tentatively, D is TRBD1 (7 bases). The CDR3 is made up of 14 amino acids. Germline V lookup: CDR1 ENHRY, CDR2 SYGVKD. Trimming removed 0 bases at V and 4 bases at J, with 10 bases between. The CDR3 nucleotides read TGTGCCATCAGTGAGTCGACAGGGACTTACGAGCAGTACTTC. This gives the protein CAISESTGTYEQYF.

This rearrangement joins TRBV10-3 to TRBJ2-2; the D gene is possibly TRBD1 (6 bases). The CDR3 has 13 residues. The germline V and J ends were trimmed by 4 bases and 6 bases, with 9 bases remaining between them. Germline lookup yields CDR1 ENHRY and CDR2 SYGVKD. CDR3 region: CAISGQVPGELFF. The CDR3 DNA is TGTGCCATCAGTGGACAGGTCCCCGGGGAGCTGTTTTTT.

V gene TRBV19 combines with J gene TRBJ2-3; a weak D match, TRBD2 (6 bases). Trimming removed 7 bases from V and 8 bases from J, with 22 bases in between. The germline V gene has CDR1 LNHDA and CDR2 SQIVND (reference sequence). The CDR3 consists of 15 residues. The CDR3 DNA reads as TGTGCCAGTACTCCTCAAGGGACTCTAGCCCTTACGCAGTATTTT. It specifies CASTPQGTLALTQYF.

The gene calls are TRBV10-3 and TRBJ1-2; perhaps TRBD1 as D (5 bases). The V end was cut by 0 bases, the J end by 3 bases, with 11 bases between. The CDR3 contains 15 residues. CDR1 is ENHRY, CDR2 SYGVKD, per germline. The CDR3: CAISESATGHYGYTF. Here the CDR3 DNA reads TGTGCCATCAGTGAGTCGGCCACAGGACACTATGGCTACACCTTC.

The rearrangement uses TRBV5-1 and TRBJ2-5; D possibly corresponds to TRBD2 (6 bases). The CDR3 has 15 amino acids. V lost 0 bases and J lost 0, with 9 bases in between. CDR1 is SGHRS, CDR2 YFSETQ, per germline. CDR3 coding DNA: TGCGCCAGCAGCTTGGAGGGACTGGACCAAGAGACCCAGTACTTC. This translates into CASSLEGLDQETQYF.

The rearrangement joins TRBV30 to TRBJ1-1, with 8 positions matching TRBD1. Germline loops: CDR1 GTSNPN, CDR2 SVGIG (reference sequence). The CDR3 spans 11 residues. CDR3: CAAQGATEAFF. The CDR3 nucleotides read TGTGCTGCCCAGGGGGCCACTGAAGCTTTCTTT.

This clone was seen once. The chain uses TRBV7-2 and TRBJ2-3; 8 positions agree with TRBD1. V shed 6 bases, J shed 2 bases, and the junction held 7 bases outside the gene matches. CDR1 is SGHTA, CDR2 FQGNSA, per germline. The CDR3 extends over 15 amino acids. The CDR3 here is CASSRMGQDTDTQYF. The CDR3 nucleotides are TGTGCCAGCAGTCGTATGGGACAGGACACAGATACGCAGTATTTT.

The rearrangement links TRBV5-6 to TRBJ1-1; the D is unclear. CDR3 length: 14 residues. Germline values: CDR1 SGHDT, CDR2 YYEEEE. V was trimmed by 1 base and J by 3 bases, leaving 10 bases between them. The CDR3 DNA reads TGTGCCAGCAGCTTGCGGGGTTGGGACACTGAAGCTTTCTTT. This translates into CASSLRGWDTEAFF.

As DNA, the CDR3 is TGTGCCAGCAGCCAAGCGGCTACAGGGAGGGGGGAGACCCAGTACTTC. It codes for CASSQAATGRGETQYF. The J gene is TRBJ2-5, the V gene TRBV3-1 (or the pseudogene TRBV3-2); possibly TRBD2 for D (7 bases). The V gene lost 1 base and the J gene lost 5 bases, with 17 bases spanning the gap. This CDR3 contains 16 residues. CDR1 and CDR2 from the germline V gene are LGHDT and YNNKEL (reference sequence).

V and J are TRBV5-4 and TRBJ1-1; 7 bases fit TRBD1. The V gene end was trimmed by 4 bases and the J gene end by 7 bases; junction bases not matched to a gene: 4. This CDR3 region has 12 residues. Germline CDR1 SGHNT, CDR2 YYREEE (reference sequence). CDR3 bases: TGTGCCAGCAGCAGCCGGGACAGTGAAGCTTTCTTT. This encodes CASSSRDSEAFF.

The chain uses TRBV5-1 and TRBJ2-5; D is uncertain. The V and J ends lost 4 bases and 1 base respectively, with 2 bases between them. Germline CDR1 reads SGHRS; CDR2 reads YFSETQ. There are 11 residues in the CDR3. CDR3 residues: CASSLQETQYF. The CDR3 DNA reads TGCGCCAGCAGCCTCCAAGAGACCCAGTACTTC.

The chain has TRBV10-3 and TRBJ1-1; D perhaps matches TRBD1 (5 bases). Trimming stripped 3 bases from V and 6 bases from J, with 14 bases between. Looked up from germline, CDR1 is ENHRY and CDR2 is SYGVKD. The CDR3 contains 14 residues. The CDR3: CAISEGRGMAEAFF. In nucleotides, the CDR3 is TGTGCCATCAGTGAAGGGAGGGGTATGGCTGAAGCTTTCTTT.

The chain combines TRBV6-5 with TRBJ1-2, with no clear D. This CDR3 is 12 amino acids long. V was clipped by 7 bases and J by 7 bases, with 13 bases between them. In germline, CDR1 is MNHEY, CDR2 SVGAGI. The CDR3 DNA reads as TGTGCCAGCATTCGAGGGAACGGTGGCTACACCTTC. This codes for CASIRGNGGYTF.

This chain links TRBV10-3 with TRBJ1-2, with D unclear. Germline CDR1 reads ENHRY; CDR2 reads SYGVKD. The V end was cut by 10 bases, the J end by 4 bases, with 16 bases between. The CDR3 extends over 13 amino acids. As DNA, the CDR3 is TGTGCCACCACCGAGGAGGTTGGCTATGGCTACACCTTC. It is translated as CATTEEVGYGYTF.

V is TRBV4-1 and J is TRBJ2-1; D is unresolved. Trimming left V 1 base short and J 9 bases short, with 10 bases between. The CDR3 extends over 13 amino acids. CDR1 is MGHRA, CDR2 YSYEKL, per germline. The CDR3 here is CASSQVQPGEQFF. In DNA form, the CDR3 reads TGCGCCAGCAGCCAAGTTCAGCCGGGTGAGCAGTTCTTC.

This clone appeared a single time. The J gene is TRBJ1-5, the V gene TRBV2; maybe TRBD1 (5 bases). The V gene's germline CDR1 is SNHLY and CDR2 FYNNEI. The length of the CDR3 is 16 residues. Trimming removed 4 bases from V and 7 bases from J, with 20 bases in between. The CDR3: CASSGLEGKNGQPQHF. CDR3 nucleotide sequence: TGTGCCAGCAGTGGATTGGAGGGGAAAAACGGCCAGCCCCAGCATTTT.

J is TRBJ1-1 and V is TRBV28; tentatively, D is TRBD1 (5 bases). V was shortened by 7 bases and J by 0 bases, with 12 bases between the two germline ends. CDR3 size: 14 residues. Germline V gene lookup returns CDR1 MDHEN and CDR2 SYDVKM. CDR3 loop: CASTSEGLNTEAFF. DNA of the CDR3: TGTGCCAGCACATCGGAGGGACTGAACACTGAAGCTTTCTTT. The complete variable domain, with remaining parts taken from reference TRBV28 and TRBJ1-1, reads DVKVTQSSRYLVKRTGEKVFLECVQDMDHENMFWYRQDPGLGLRLIYFSYDVKMKEKGDIPEGYSVSREKKERFSLILESASTNQTSMYLCASTSEGLNTEAFFGQGTRLTVV.

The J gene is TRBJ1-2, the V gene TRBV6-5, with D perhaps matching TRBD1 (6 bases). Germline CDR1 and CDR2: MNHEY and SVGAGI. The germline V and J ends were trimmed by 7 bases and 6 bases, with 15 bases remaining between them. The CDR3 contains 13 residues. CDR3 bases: TGTGCCAGCAAAGACGGACAGTTCGATGGCTACACCTTC. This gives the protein CASKDGQFDGYTF.

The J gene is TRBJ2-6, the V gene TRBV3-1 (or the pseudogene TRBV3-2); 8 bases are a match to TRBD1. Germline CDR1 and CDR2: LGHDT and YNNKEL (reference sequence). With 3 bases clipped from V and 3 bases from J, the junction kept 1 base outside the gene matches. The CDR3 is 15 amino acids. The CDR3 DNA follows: TGTGCCAGCAGCCAGACAGGGGTTGGGGCCAACGTCCTGACTTTC. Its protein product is CASSQTGVGANVLTF.

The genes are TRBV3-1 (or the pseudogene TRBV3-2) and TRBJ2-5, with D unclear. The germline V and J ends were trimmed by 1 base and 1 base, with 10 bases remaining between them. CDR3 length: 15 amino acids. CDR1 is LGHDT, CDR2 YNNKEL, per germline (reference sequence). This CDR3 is CASSQGATSQETQYF. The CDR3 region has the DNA TGTGCCAGCAGCCAAGGGGCGACCAGCCAAGAGACCCAGTACTTC.

For the CDR3, the DNA is TGTGCCATCGCAACTACCCTCGGTAGAGAGAACACTGAAGCTTTCTTT. Protein: CAIATTLGRENTEAFF. The V and J genes are TRBV28 and TRBJ1-1; D is ambiguous. Germline CDR1 and CDR2: MDHEN and SYDVKM. The V gene lost 10 bases and the J gene lost 1 base, with 22 bases spanning the gap. The CDR3 is made up of 16 amino acids.

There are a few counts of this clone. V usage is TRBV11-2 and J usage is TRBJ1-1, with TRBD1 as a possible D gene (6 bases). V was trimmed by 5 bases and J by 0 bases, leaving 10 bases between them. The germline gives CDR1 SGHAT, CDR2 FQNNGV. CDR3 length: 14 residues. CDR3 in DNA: TGTGCCAGCAGCAAGACAGGATTGAACACTGAAGCTTTCTTT. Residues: CASSKTGLNTEAFF.

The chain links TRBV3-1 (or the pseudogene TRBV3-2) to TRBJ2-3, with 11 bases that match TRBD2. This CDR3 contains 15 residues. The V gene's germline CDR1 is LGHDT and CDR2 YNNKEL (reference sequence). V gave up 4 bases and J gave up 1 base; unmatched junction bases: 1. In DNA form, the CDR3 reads TGTGCCAGCAGCCTGACTAGCGGGGGCACAGATACGCAGTATTTT. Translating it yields CASSLTSGGTDTQYF.

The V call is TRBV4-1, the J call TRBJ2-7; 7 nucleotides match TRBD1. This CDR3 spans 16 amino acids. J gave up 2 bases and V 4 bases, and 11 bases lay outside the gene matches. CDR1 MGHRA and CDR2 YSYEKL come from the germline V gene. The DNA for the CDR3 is TGCGCCAGCAGCCCCTCTCCGGGACAGATTACCTACGAGCAGTACTTC. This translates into CASSPSPGQITYEQYF.

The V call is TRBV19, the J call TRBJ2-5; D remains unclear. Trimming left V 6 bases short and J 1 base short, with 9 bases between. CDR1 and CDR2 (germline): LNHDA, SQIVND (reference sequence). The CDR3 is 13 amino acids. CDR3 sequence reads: CASSIQIQETQYF. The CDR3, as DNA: TGTGCCAGTAGCATACAGATCCAAGAGACCCAGTACTTC. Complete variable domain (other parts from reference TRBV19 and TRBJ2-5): DGGITQSPKYLFRKEGQNVTLSCEQNLNHDAMYWYRQDPGQGLRLIYYSQIVNDFQKGDIAEGYSVSREKKESFPLTVTSAQKNPTAFYLCASSIQIQETQYFGPGTRLLVL.

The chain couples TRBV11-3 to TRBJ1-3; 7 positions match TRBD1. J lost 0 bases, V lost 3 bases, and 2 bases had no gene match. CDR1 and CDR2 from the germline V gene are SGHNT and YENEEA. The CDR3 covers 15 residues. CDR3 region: CASSFQGGSGNTIYF. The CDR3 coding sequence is TGTGCCAGCAGCTTTCAGGGGGGCTCTGGAAACACCATATATTTT.